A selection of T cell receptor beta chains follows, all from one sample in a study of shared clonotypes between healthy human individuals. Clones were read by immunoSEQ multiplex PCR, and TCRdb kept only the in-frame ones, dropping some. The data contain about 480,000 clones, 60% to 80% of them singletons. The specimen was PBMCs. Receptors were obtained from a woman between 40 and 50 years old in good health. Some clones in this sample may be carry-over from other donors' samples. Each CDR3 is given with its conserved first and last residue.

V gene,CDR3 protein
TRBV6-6,CASSYSRPGSETQYF
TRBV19,CASSIGGQGYGYTF
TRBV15,CATSRGRQQTDEQYF
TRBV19,CATIGWDRGNTEAFF
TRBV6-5,CASSNSGRGNEQFF
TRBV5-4,CASSLGAGQGLLQETQYF
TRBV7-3,CASSNPGTEAFF
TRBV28,CASREGSAVYEQYF
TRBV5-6,CASSQQGLGEKLFF
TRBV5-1,CASSLTLAGVNEQFF
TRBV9,CASSVFDRGAVGNTIYF
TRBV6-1,CASSDSVRVNEQFF
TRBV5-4,CASSHPSGGNTDTQYF
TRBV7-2,CASSLYSAPGRSGTQYF
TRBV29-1,CSALNTEAFF
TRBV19,CASSITLQANREQYF
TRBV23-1,CASSQSAVQGPTDTQYF
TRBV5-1,CASSLARYDEQYF
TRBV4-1,CASSQTSGRADIQYF
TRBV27,CASSIQGVDSNQPQHF
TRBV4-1,CASSQGASGKQETQYF
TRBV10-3,CAISEDRRVNEKLFF
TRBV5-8,CASSPRTSGRNEQFF
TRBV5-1,CASSLVSGVGYEQYF
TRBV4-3,CASSQVPTGNGYTF
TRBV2,CAVSGIGYEQYF
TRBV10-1,CASSSGVLVRAKNIQYF
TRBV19,CASSVTGTGYTDTQYF
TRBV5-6,CASSLRLAGNYEQYF
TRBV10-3,CAINSLNTEAFF
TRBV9,CASSVGVMGNQETQYF
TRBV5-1,CASSLGLAGGSYEQYF
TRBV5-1,CASSLEGYEQFF
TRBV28,CASNRGGREGTDTQYF
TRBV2,CASPRLAGSYEQYF
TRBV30,CAWSDPLDRGLYEQYF
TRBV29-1,CSVEEHSTDTQYF
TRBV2,CASNRQGYEQYF
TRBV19,CASSRERHYEQYF
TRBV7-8,CASSPRGHSRQVSPHEKLFF
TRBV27,CASSLTSGYEQYF
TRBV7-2,CASSLAFPTGYGYTF